Here is one T cell receptor (beta chain) with its context. Its antigen is as yet unknown. The record originates from a study of cytomegalovirus exposure and HLA in healthy donors. General study points: Most of the CMV-associated TCR beta chains (in a later analysis) appeared to be HLA-restricted.

Amplification used 60 Vbeta primers and 13 Jbeta primers. Measured with immunoSEQ multiplex PCR; TCRdb has only the in-frame clones, and not every one. The sample holds 100,000 or so clones; 65% to 80% are singletons and the top ten take approximately 9.9%. Trimming removed 6 bases from V and 6 bases from J, with 12 bases in between. Germline V gene lookup returns CDR1 MNHEY and CDR2 SMNVEV (reference sequence). The CDR3 contains 14 residues. Specimen: PBMCs. The clonotype originates from a man aged 35 to 55 in good health and CMV-seropositive. V gene TRBV27 combines with J gene TRBJ1-6, with D possibly TRBD1 on 5 matching bases. CDR3 in DNA: TGTGCCAGCAGAGCTACAGGCCTTAATTCACCCCTCCACTTT. Translated: CASRATGLNSPLHF.